The TCR beta chain under discussion was sequenced for a study of tumor and adjacent non-tumor tissue in lung cancer (dated by TCRdb to the late 2010s). Some background on the complete study: Patients with adenocarcinoma (approximately 11), squamous cell carcinoma (2) and small cell lung cancer (1) were included in the cohort. A few dozen paired specimens, one tumor and one normal lung sample per patient, were profiled by TCRbeta CDR3 sequencing. Ages among the 15 or so patients ranged from roughly 31 to 76 years, there were some 10 men and 5 women, and disease was at TNM stage I to III. Using bulk TCRbeta repertoires from around 14 lung cancer patients, the study set lung tumor tissue side by side with matched distant non-tumor lung tissue. In total, sequencing yielded over 95 million productive TCRbeta reads, which works out to an average of around 4.2 million reads per sample.

Points the paper makes about the study in general: The top 100 clones accounted for a significantly larger cumulative portion of the repertoire in normal lung than in tumor tissue. TCR diversity was significantly higher in younger patients, and higher tumor TCR diversity was associated with shorter overall and disease-free survival. Only about 15 patients were included in the cohort, and the need for larger samples and more detailed clinical data was noted by the authors. Because peripheral blood was not sequenced, the blood TCRbeta repertoires of the lung cancer patients in the study went unexamined. Tumor tissue showed significantly greater TCR diversity (inverse Simpson) than normal lung tissue (about 400 vs 180, P = 0.0075, Mann-Whitney U test). The methods do not name the sequencing platform or mention unique molecular identifiers.

As to this clonotype: Its antigen is unknown. A much larger clone lies one base from this, so it may be a read error.

The method was multiplex PCR. TCRdb records Illumina HiSeq 2500 as the sequencer. TCRbeta libraries were constructed through three rounds of nested PCR with primers (Table S4) according to protocols modified from ARM-PCR. Before sequencing, PCR products of 200-500 bp were excised from the gel and purified with the QIAquick gel extraction kit. On the study's bioinformatics: Reads were cleaned using Trimmomatic, were merged into complete CDR3 sequences using FLASH, and were assigned to V(D)J germline segments using MiTCR. Clonal diversity was computed as the inverse Simpson's index with VDJtools. In-frame sequences without a premature stop codon were defined as productive reads. Using fastp at Q25 and MiXCR, TCRdb reprocessed the public reads and kept productive beta chains. Each record represents a unique CDR3 protein, reported with the most common genes and DNA among its rows. What appears here as the V and J calls and clone size reflects TCRdb's work, not the paper's. This sample holds around 210,000 distinct CDR3 sequences; around 71% were observed only once. The ten largest clones capture approximately 25% of the sample.

Bulk unsorted tissue served as the source for RNA extraction, and RNA quality was assessed using a NanoDrop ND-1000 and an Agilent 2100. Donors were newly diagnosed lung cancer patients admitted for thoracic surgery in China between August and November 2014, without prior chemotherapy. Anyone who had undergone radiotherapy or chemotherapy before, or who had another cancer at the same time, was left out of the study. Surgical tissue pieces of 1-2 cm3 were preserved in RNAlater solution and stored at -80 °C until use. The CDR3 runs 14 amino acids, cysteine and phenylalanine included. The read is trimmed to its CDR3 DNA, 42 bases read in frame from base 1.

Recombination joined TRBV12-3 or TRBV12-4 with TRBJ1-5; TRBD1 lines up with 9 middle nucleotides. This clonotype originated in a man in his 60s with non-small cell lung cancer. The sample comprised lung tumor tissue. The CDR3 here reads CATSRTGGNQPQHF. The bases read TGTGCCACCAGTAGGACAGGGGGCAATCAGCCCCAGCATTTT.